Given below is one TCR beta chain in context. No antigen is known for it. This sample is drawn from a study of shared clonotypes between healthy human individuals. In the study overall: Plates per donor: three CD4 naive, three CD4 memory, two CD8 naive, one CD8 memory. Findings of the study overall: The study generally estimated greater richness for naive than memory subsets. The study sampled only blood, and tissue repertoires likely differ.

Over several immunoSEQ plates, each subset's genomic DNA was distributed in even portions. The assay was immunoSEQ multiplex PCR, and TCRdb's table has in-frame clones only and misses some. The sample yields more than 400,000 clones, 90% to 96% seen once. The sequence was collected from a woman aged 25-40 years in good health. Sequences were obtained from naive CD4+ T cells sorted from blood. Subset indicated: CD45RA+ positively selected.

The CDR3 here is CASSFYQGNQPQHF. In DNA form, the CDR3 reads TGTGCCAGCAGCTTCTACCAGGGCAATCAGCCCCAGCATTTT. The gene calls are TRBV5-6 and TRBJ1-5, with D uncertain. Trimming left V 2 bases short and J 2 bases short, with 8 bases between. CDR3 size: 14 residues. Germline V gives CDR1 SGHDT, CDR2 YYEEEE.